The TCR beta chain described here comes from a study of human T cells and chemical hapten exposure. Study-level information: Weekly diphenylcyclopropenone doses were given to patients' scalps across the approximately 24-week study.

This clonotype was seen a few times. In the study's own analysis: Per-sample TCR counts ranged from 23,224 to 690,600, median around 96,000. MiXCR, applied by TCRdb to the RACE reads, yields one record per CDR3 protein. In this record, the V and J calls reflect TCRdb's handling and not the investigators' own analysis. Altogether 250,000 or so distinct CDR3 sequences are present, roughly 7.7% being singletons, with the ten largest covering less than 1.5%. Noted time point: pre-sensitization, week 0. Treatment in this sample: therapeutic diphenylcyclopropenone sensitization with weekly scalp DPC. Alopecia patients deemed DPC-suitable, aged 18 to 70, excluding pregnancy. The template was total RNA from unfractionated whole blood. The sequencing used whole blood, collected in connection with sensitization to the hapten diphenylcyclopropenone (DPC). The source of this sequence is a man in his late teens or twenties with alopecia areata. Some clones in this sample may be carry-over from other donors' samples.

CDR3 sequence reads: CSVEARLNTEAFF. Written as DNA, the CDR3 is TGCAGCGTTGAAGCCAGACTGAACACTGAAGCTTTCTTT. V and J are TRBV29-1 and TRBJ1-1, with D unclear. This CDR3 region has 13 residues. Germline CDR1 SQVTM, CDR2 ANQGSEA. V lost 1 base and J lost 0, with 6 bases in between.